This T cell receptor beta chain was identified in a study of regulatory dendritic cells for organ transplantation. Study-wide results and limits: Naive CD4+ and CD8+ repertoires were highly diverse; memory CD8+ was most oligoclonal.

Germline loops: CDR1 SEHNR, CDR2 FQNEAQ (reference sequence). V was clipped by 3 bases and J by 4 bases; unmatched bases: 3. The CDR3 runs 13 residues. Naive CD45RA+ and memory CD45RO+ CD4+ or CD8+ T cells were FACS-sorted. Produced via immunoSEQ multiplex PCR; TCRdb's table is partial and in-frame only. This sample has under 25,000 clones, with around three quarters found just once. This clone came up a few times. What it recognizes is unknown. The rearrangement links TRBV7-9 to TRBJ2-7; 7 nucleotides align to TRBD2. This receptor was obtained from a human donor in good health. Sequences were obtained from memory CD4+ T cells from blood. The sample's subset: CD45RO+ memory T cells. The CDR3 nucleotides read TGTGCCAGCAGCTTTCGGGGGGAGTACGAGCAGTACTTC. Residues: CASSFRGEYEQYF. Full variable domain (rest looked up from reference TRBV7-9 and TRBJ2-7): DTGVSQNPRHKITKRGQNVTFRCDPISEHNRLYWYRQTLGQGPEFLTYFQNEAQLEKSRLLSDRFSAERPKGSFSTLEIQRTEQGDSAMYLCASSFRGEYEQYFGPGTRLTVT.